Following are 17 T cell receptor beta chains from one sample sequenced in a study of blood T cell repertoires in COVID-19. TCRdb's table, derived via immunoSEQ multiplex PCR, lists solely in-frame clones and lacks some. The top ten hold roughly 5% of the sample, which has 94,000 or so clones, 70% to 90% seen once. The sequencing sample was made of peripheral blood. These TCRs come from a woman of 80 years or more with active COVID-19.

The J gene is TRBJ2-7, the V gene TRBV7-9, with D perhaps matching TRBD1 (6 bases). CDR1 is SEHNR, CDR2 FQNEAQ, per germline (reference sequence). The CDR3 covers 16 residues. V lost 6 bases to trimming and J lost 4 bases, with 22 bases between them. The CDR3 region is CASSSPGHLERYEQYF. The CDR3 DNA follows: TGTGCCAGCAGTAGCCCGGGACACTTGGAACGATACGAGCAGTACTTC.

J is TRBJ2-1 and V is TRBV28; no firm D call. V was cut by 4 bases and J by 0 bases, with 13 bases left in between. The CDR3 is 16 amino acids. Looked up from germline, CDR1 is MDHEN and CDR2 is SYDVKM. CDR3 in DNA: TGTGCCAGCAGTTCCCTAGACGCTTTCTCCTACAATGAGCAGTTCTTC. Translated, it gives CASSSLDAFSYNEQFF.

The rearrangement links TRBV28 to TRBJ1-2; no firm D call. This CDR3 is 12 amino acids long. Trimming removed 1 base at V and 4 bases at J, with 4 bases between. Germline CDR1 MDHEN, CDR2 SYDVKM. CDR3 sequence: CASSLSSYGYTF. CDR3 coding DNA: TGTGCCAGCAGTTTATCCAGCTATGGCTACACCTTC.

CDR3 residues: CASSPGTTNTDTQYF. CDR3 nucleotide sequence: TGTGCCAGCAGCCCCGGGACTACCAATACAGATACGCAGTATTTT. The rearrangement links TRBV5-4 to TRBJ2-3; 7 bases are shared with TRBD2. This CDR3 is 15 amino acids long. The V gene end was trimmed by 4 bases and the J gene end by 3 bases; junction bases not matched to a gene: 8. Germline lookup yields CDR1 SGHNT and CDR2 YYREEE (reference sequence). Full variable domain (outside the CDR3, taken from reference TRBV5-4 and TRBJ2-3): ETGVTQSPTHLIKTRGQQVTLRCSSQSGHNTVSWYQQALGQGPQFIFQYYREEENGRGNFPPRFSGLQFPNYSSELNVNALELDDSALYLCASSPGTTNTDTQYFGPGTRLTVL.

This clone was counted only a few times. The chain's CDR3 is CASSLGWGAAYNEQFF. CDR3 DNA: TGTGCCAGCAGCTTAGGGTGGGGAGCTGCGTACAATGAGCAGTTCTTC. V usage is TRBV7-2 and J usage is TRBJ2-1; D may be TRBD2 (5 bases). The CDR3 is 16 residues long. The V and J ends lost 1 base and 4 bases respectively, with 14 bases between them. CDR1 and CDR2 from the germline V gene are SGHTA and FQGNSA.

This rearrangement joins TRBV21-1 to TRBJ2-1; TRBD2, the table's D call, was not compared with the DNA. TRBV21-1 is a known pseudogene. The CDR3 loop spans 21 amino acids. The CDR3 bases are TGTGCCAGCAGCAAAGTCCCTCCCCGGGGTGGGTGGGAAAGCTCCTACAATGAGCAGTTCTTC. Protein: CASSKVPPRGGWESSYNEQFF.

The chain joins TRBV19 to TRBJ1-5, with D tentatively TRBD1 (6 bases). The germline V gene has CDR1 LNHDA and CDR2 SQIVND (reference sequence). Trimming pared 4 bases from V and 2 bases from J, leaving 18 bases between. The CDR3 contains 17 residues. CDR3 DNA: TGTGCCAGTAGTAAGACCCTCAGGGGACAAGGCAATCAGCCCCAGCATTTT. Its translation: CASSKTLRGQGNQPQHF.

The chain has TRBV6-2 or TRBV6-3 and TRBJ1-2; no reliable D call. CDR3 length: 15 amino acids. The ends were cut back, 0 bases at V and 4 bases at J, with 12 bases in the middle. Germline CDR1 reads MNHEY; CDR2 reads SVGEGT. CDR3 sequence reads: CASSYSFPGIYGYTF. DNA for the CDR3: TGTGCCAGCAGTTACTCGTTTCCCGGGATCTATGGCTACACCTTC.

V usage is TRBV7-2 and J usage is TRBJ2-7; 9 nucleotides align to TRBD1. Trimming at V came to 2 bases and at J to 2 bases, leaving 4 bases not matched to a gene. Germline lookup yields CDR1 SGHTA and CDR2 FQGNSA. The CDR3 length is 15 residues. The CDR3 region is CASSLSGQGTYEQYF. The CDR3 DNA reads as TGTGCCAGCAGCTTATCGGGACAGGGCACCTACGAGCAGTACTTC.

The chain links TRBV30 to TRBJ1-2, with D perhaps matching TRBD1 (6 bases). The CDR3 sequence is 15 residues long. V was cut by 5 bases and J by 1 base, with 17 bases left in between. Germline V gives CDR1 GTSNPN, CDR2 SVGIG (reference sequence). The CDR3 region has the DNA TGTGCCTGGTCCCACGGGGGGGCAGGTAACTATGGCTACACCTTC. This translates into CAWSHGGAGNYGYTF.

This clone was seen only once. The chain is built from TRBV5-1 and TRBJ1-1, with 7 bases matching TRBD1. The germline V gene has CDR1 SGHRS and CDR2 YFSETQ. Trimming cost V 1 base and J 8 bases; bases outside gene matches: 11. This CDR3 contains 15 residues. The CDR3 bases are TGCGCCAGCAGCTTGCCCCCCGCCCAGGGGGGAGAAGCTTTCTTT. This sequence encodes CASSLPPAQGGEAFF.

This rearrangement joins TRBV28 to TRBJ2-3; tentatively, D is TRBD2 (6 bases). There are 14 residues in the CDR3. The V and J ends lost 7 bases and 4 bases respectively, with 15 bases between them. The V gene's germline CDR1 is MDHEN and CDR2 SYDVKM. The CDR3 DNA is TGTGCCAGCATCCCCAGCGGGTCTGCAGATACGCAGTATTTT. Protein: CASIPSGSADTQYF.

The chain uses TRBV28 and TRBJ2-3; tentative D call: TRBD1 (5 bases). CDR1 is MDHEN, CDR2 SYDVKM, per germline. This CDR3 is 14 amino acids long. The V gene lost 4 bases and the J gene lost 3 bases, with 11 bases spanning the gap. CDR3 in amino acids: CASSSSTVTDTQYF. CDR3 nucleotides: TGTGCCAGCAGTTCGTCGACAGTAACAGATACGCAGTATTTT.

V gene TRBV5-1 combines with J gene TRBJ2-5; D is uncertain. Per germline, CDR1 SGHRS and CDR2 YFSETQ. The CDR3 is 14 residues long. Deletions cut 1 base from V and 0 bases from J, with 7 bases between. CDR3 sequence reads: CASSLTGDQETQYF. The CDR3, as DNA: TGCGCCAGCAGCTTGACCGGAGACCAAGAGACCCAGTACTTC.

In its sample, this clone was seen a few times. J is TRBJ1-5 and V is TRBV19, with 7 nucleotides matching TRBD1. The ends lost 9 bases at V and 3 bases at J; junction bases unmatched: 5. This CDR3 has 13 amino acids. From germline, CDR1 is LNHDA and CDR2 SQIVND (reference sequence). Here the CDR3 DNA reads TGTGCCAGCCGGGACAGCCCCAATCAGCCCCAGCATTTT. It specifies CASRDSPNQPQHF. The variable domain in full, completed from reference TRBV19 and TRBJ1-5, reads DGGITQSPKYLFRKEGQNVTLSCEQNLNHDAMYWYRQDPGQGLRLIYYSQIVNDFQKGDIAEGYSVSREKKESFPLTVTSAQKNPTAFYLCASRDSPNQPQHFGDGTRLSIL.

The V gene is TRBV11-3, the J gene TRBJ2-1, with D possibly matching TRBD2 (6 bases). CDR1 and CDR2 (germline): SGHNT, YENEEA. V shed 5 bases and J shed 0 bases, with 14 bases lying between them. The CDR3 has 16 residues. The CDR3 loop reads CASSQWSGSSYNEQFF. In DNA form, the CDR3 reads TGTGCCAGCAGCCAGTGGAGCGGGTCCTCCTACAATGAGCAGTTCTTC.

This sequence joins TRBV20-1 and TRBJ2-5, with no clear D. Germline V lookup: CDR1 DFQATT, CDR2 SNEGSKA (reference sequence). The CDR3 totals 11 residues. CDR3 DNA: TGCGGCGCCGACTGGCAAGAGACCCAGTACTTC. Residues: CGADWQETQYF.